Detailed here is one T cell receptor (beta chain). Its antigen is as yet unknown. Data came from immunoSEQ multiplex PCR; TCRdb stores just in-frame clones and leaves some out. The data show 20,000 to 25,000 clones, less than 75% seen once. This entry comes from a study of PD-1 blockade in classical Hodgkin lymphoma. The CDR3 runs 15 residues. The V gene lost 5 bases and the J gene lost 2 bases, with 16 bases spanning the gap. Germline V gene sequence: CDR1 SGHRS, CDR2 YFSETQ. The time point was: cycle 4 day 1 (C4D1), after 6 weeks of nivolumab. Each patient experienced a relapse that followed autologous stem cell transplantation, and brentuximab vedotin exposure varied. General study findings and limits: Exclusion removed patients who began nivolumab under 1 year after ASCT.

This TCR derives from a human donor with classical Hodgkin lymphoma. V is TRBV5-1 and J is TRBJ2-5; D may be TRBD2 (6 bases). This material consisted of peripheral blood mononuclear cells (PBMCs), taken before the fourth cycle of nivolumab. CDR3 region: CASRDGGPSQETQYF. The CDR3 DNA follows: TGCGCCAGCAGAGACGGGGGTCCATCGCAAGAGACCCAGTACTTC.